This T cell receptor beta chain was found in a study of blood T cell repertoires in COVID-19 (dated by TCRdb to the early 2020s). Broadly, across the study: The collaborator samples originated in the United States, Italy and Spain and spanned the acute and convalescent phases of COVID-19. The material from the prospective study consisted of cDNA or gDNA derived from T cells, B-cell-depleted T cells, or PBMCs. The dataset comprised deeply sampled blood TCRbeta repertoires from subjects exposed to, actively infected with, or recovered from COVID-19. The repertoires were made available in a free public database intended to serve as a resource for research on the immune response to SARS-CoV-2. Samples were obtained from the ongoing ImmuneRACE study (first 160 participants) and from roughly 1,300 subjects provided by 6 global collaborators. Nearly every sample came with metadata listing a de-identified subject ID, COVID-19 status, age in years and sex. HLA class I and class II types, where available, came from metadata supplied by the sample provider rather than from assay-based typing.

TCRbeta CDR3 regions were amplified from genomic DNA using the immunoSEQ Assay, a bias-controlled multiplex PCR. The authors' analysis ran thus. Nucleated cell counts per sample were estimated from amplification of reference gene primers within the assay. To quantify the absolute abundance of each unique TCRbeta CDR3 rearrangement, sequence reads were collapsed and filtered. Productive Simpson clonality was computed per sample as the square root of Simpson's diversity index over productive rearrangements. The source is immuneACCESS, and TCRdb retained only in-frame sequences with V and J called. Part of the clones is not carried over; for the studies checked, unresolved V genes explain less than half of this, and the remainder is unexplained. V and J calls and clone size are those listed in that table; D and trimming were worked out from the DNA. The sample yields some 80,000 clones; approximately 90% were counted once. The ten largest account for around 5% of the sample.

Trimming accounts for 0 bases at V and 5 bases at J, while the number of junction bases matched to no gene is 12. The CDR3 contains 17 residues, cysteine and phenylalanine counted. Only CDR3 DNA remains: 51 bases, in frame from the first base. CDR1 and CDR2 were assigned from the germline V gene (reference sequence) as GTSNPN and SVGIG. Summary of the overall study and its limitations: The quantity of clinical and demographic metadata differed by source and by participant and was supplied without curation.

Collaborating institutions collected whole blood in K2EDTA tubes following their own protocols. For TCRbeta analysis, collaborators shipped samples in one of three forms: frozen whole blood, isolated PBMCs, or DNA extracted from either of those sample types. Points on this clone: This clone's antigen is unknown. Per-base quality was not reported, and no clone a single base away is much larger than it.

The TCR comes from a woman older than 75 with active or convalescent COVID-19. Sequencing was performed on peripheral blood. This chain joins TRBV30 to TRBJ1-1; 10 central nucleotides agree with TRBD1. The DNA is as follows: TGTGCCTGGAGTGTGCCAAGATTCGGGACAGGGGAGACTGAAGCTTTCTTT. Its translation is CAWSVPRFGTGETEAFF.